The subject of this entry is one T cell receptor (beta chain). This entry belongs to a study of radiotherapy plus CTLA-4 blockade in lung cancer. Study background: Among all patients, roughly 19% showed objective responses, while roughly 31% had disease control.

Focal radiation was given together with CTLA-4 blockade (ipilimumab) to patients with chemo-refractory metastatic non-small-cell lung cancer. The CDR3 sequence is 16 residues long. Germline loops: CDR1 MGHRA, CDR2 YSYEKL. The V and J ends lost 3 bases and 2 bases, in that order; junction bases with no gene match: 7. Only in-frame clones appear in the TCRdb table, and some are missing; sequencing was by immunoSEQ multiplex PCR. This table has tens of thousands of clones, around 79% appearing once. The chain combines TRBV4-1 with TRBJ1-3, with TRBD1 identical over 7 bases. The specimen was peripheral blood, collected from a patient treated with radiotherapy plus ipilimumab. The TCR originated in a human donor with non-small cell lung cancer who had a complete response to radiotherapy plus ipilimumab. CDR3 DNA sequence: TGCGCCAGCAGCCAGCGACAGGGAGAGGCTGGAAACACCATATATTTT. Translation: CASSQRQGEAGNTIYF.